Below, 2 T cell receptor beta chains from the same sample are listed, as sequenced in a study of T cell responses to AZD1222 COVID-19 vaccine. Only in-frame clones appear in the TCRdb table, and some are missing; sequencing was by immunoSEQ multiplex PCR. The sample consists of 200,000 to 250,000 clones, about 94% of them appearing once. Sequences were derived from peripheral blood, sampled 28 days after the second dose of the MenACWY control vaccine. Source of these receptors: an adult who received the MenACWY meningococcal vaccine as a control.

The chain carries TRBV7-9 and TRBJ1-1; D not certain. V was clipped by 5 bases and J by 4 bases, with 8 bases between them. CDR3 size: 12 residues. The germline CDR1 and CDR2 sequences are SEHNR and FQNEAQ (reference sequence). CDR3 loop: CASSPLVTEAFF. CDR3 bases: TGTGCCAGCAGCCCCTTAGTCACTGAAGCTTTCTTT. Looking up the rest from reference TRBV7-9 and TRBJ1-1 gives the full variable domain: DTGVSQNPRHKITKRGQNVTFRCDPISEHNRLYWYRQTLGQGPEFLTYFQNEAQLEKSRLLSDRFSAERPKGSFSTLEIQRTEQGDSAMYLCASSPLVTEAFFGQGTRLTVV.

This chain connects TRBV28 to TRBJ1-4; 11 bases align to TRBD1. V gave up 5 bases and J gave up 8 bases; unmatched junction bases: 16. Germline CDR1 is MDHEN and CDR2 is SYDVKM. CDR3 length: 18 amino acids. Written as DNA, the CDR3 is TGTGCCAGCAGTCCTCCGTGGGGCCCCGGGACAGGGGGAGAAAAACTGTTTTTT. It encodes CASSPPWGPGTGGEKLFF.